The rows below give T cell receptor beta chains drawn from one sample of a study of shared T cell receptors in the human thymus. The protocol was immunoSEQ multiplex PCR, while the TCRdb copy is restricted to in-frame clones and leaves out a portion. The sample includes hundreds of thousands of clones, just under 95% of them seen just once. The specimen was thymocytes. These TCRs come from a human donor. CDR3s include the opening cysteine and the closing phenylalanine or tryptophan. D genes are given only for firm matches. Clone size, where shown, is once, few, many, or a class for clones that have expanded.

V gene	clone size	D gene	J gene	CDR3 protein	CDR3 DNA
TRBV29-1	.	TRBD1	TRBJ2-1	CSMTGSSYNEQFF	TGCAGCATGACAGGGAGCTCCTACAATGAGCAGTTCTTC
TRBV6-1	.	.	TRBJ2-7	CASSEIRTSTAEYEQYF	TGTGCCAGCAGTGAGATTCGGACATCCACAGCCGAATACGAGCAGTACTTC
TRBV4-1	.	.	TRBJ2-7	CASTPDSGSQTSEQYF	TGCGCCAGCACCCCGGACTCAGGGAGCCAGACCTCCGAGCAGTACTTC
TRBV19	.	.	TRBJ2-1	CASSISPYNEQFF	TGTGCCAGTAGTATTAGCCCCTACAATGAGCAGTTCTTC
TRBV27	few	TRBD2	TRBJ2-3	CASSPRLAGTDTQYF	TGTGCCAGCAGCCCTAGACTAGCGGGCACAGATACGCAGTATTTT
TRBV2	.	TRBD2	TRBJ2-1	CASSVTSGDYNEQFF	TGTGCCAGCAGTGTAACTAGCGGGGATTACAATGAGCAGTTCTTC
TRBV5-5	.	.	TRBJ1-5	CASSGGSTNSNQPQHF	TGTGCCAGCAGCGGGGGGAGCACGAATAGCAATCAGCCCCAGCATTTT
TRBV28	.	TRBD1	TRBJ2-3	CASSSNRGDTQYF	TGTGCCAGCAGTTCTAACAGGGGGGATACGCAGTATTTT
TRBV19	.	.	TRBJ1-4	CASSICQKNEKLFF	TGTGCCAGTAGTATATGCCAGAAGAATGAAAAACTGTTTTTT
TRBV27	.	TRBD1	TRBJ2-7	CASSRDRGYYEQYF	TGTGCCAGCAGCCGGGACAGGGGTTACTACGAGCAGTACTTC
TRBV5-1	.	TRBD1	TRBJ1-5	CASSSGTANQPQHF	TGCGCCAGCAGCTCCGGGACAGCTAATCAGCCCCAGCATTTT
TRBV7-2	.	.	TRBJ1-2	CASSLQMGGFTNYGYTF	TGTGCCAGCAGCTTGCAAATGGGGGGATTCACTAACTATGGCTACACCTTC
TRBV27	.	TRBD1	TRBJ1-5	CASSLSSLGQGLSNQPQHF	TGTGCCAGCAGTTTATCGAGCCTGGGACAGGGGCTAAGCAATCAGCCCCAGCATTTT
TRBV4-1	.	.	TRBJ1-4	CASSQRWYGIFNEKLFF	TGCGCCAGCAGCCAAAGGTGGTACGGAATATTTAATGAAAAACTGTTTTTT
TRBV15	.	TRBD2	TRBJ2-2	CATSPGLAGGDDTGELFF	TGTGCCACCAGCCCAGGACTAGCGGGGGGAGATGACACCGGGGAGCTGTTTTTT
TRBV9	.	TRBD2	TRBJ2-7	CASSPQIVPRGRIYEQYF	TGTGCCAGCAGCCCCCAGATTGTCCCTCGCGGGAGGATCTACGAGCAGTACTTC
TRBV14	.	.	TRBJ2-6	CASSQVGAPSSGANVLTF	TGTGCCAGCAGCCAAGTGGGGGCTCCTAGCTCTGGGGCCAACGTCCTGACTTTC
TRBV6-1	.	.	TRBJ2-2	CASSAYTGSNTGELFF	TGTGCCAGCAGTGCCTATACAGGGTCGAACACCGGGGAGCTGTTTTTT
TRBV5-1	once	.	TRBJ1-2	CASAGGTATNYGYTF	TGCGCCAGCGCTGGGGGAACAGCCACTAACTATGGCTACACCTTC
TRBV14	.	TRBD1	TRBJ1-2	CASSVGTGVNGYTF	TGTGCCAGCAGCGTCGGGACAGGGGTAAATGGCTACACCTTC
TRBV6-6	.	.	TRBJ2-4	CASSRPSVAKNIQYF	TGTGCCAGCAGTAGGCCATCGGTAGCCAAAAACATTCAGTACTTC
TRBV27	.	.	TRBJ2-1	CASSLSTVSSYNEQFF	TGTGCCAGCAGTTTATCCACAGTCAGCTCCTACAATGAGCAGTTCTTC
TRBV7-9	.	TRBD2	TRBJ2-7	CASSPPQTSGSPTYEQYF	TGTGCCAGCAGCCCGCCCCAGACTAGCGGGAGTCCCACCTACGAGCAGTACTTC
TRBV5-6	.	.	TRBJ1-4	CASSHDEKLFF	TGTGCCAGCAGCCACGACGAAAAACTGTTTTTT
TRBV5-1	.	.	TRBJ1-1	CASSLEGTYTEAFF	TGCGCCAGCAGCTTGGAAGGGACATACACTGAAGCTTTCTTT
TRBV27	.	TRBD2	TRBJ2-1	CASSLLKAGSSYNEQFF	TGTGCCAGCAGTTTACTAAAAGCGGGAAGCTCCTACAATGAGCAGTTCTTC
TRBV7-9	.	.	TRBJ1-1	CASSLVRGNGEAFF	TGTGCCAGCAGCTTAGTTCGGGGGAATGGTGAAGCTTTCTTT
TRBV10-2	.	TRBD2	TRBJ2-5	CASSEALAGVETQYF	TGCGCCAGCAGTGAAGCACTAGCGGGAGTGGAGACCCAGTACTTC
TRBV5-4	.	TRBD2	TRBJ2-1	CASSHLSGRALGYNEQFF	TGTGCCAGCAGCCATCTAAGCGGGAGGGCCTTGGGATACAATGAGCAGTTCTTC
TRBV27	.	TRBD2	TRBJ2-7	CASSRSGASYEQYF	TGTGCCAGCAGTCGTAGCGGGGCCTCCTACGAGCAGTACTTC
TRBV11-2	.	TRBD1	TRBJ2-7	CASRAGTGSYEQYF	TGTGCCAGCAGAGCCGGGACAGGCTCCTACGAGCAGTACTTC
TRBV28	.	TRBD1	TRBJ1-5	CASNDREGKPQHF	TGTGCCAGCAATGACAGGGAGGGGAAGCCCCAGCATTTT
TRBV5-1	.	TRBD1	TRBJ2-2	CASSYDGTGDTGELFF	TGCGCCAGCAGCTATGACGGGACAGGGGACACCGGGGAGCTGTTTTTT
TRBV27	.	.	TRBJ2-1	CASSLAMTGSYNEQFF	TGTGCCAGCAGTTTAGCTATGACAGGTTCCTACAATGAGCAGTTCTTC
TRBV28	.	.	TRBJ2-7	CASTSGRRQYF	TGTGCCAGCACCTCAGGTAGACGGCAGTACTTC
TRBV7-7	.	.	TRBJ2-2	CASSLHRNTGELFF	TGTGCCAGCAGCTTACATAGGAACACCGGGGAGCTGTTTTTT
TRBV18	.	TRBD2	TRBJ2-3	CASSPELAGEGTDTQYF	TGTGCCAGCTCACCGGAGCTAGCGGGAGAGGGCACAGATACGCAGTATTTT
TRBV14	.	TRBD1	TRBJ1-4	CASSPGQGSEKLFF	TGTGCCAGCAGTCCGGGACAGGGTAGTGAAAAACTGTTTTTT
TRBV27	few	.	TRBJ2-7	CASSFTRLGEQYF	TGTGCCAGCAGTTTCACGAGGTTAGGCGAGCAGTACTTC
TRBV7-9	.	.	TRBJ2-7	CASSGRAARYEQYF	TGTGCCAGCAGCGGCCGGGCCGCGCGGTACGAGCAGTACTTC
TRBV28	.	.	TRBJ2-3	CASSTPAGDSQDTQYF	TGTGCCAGCAGTACCCCGGCGGGGGACAGTCAAGATACGCAGTATTTT
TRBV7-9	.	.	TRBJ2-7	CASSLVGVTLETEQYF	TGTGCCAGCAGCTTAGTGGGGGTGACCTTAGAGACGGAGCAGTACTTC
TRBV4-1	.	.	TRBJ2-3	CASSPPGVGARTDTQYF	TGCGCCAGCAGCCCGCCGGGGGTGGGCGCGCGCACAGATACGCAGTATTTT
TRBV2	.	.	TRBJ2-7	CASSDAYEQYF	TGTGCCAGCAGTGACGCCTACGAGCAGTACTTC
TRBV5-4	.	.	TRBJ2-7	CASSRSPTYEQYF	TGTGCCAGCAGCCGGAGCCCCACCTACGAGCAGTACTTC
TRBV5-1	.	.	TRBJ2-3	CASSLSVGRQRTDTQYF	TGCGCCAGCAGCTTGTCTGTAGGACGTCAGCGCACAGATACGCAGTATTTT
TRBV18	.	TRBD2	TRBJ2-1	CASSPSGTSGYNEQFF	TGTGCCAGCTCACCCTCCGGGACTAGCGGCTACAATGAGCAGTTCTTC
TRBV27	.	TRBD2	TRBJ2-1	CASSSLAGPRDEQFF	TGTGCCAGCAGTTCACTAGCGGGACCTAGGGATGAGCAGTTCTTC
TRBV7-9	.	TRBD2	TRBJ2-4	CASSLGTSGRRAKNIQYF	TGTGCCAGCAGCTTGGGGACTAGCGGGAGAAGGGCCAAAAACATTCAGTACTTC